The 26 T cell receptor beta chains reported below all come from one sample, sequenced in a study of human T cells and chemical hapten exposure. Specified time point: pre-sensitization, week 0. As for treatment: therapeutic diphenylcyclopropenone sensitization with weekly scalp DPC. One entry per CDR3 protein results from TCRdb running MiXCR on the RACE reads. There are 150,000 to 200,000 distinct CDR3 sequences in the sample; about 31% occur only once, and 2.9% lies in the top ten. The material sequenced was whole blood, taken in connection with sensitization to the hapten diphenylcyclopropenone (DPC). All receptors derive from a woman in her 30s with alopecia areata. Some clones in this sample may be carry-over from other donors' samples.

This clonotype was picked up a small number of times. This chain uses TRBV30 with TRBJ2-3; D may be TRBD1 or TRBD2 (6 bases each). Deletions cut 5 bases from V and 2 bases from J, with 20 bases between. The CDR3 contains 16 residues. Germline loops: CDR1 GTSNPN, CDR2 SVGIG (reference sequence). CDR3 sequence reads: CAWLNVTRGLTDTQYF. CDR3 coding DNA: TGTGCCTGGTTGAACGTCACCAGGGGACTCACAGATACGCAGTATTTT.

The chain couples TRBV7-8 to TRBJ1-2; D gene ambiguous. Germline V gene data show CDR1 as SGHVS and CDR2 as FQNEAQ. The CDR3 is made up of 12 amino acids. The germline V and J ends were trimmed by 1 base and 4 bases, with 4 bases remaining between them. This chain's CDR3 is CASSLDSYGYTF. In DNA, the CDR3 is TGTGCCAGCAGCTTAGACTCCTATGGCTACACCTTC. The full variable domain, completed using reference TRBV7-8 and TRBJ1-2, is GAGVSQSPRYKVAKRGQDVALRCDPISGHVSLFWYQQALGQGPEFLTYFQNEAQLDKSGLPSDRFFAERPEGSVSTLKIQRTQQEDSAVYLCASSLDSYGYTFGSGTRLTVV.

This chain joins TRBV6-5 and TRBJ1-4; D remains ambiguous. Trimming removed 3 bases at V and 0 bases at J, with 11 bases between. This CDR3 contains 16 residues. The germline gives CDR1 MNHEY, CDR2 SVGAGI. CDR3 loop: CASSYRGFATNEKLFF. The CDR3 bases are TGTGCCAGCAGTTATCGGGGATTTGCAACTAATGAAAAACTGTTTTTT.

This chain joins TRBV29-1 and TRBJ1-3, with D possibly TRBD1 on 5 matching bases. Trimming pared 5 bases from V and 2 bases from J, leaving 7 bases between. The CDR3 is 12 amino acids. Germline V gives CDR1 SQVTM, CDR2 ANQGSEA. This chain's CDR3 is CSVRRAGNTIYF. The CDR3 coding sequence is TGCAGCGTTCGCAGGGCTGGAAACACCATATATTTT.

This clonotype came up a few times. CDR3 amino acids: CASSLSYRGRGNTIYF. DNA of the CDR3: TGTGCCAGCAGCTTATCTTACAGGGGTCGTGGAAACACCATATATTTT. The genes are TRBV7-8 and TRBJ1-3, with 7 positions matching TRBD1. The germline V gene has CDR1 SGHVS and CDR2 FQNEAQ. Trimming took 2 bases from V and 3 from J; bases not matched to a gene: 7. The CDR3 length is 16 residues.

The DNA of the CDR3 is TGCAGTGCTAGACGTAACAGGGGCTTGACTAGCACAGATACGCAGTATTTT. Its translation is CSARRNRGLTSTDTQYF. This chain connects TRBV20-1 to TRBJ2-3; 7 nucleotides match TRBD1. J lost 0 bases, V lost 2 bases, and 11 bases had no gene match. CDR1 is DFQATT and CDR2 is SNEGSKA in the germline V gene (reference sequence). The CDR3 loop spans 17 amino acids.

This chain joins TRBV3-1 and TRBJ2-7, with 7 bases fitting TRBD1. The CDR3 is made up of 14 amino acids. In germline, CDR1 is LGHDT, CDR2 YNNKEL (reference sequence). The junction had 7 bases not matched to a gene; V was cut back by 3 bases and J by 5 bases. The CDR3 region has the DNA TGTGCCAGCAGCCAGGGGACAGTCCTCCACGAGCAGTACTTC. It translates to CASSQGTVLHEQYF.

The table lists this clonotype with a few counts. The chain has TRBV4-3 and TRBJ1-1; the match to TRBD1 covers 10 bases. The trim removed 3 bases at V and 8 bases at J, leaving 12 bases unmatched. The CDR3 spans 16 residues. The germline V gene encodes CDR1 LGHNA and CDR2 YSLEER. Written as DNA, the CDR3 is TGCGCCAGCAGCCATTACATAACCGGGACAGGGGAGGAAGCTTTCTTT. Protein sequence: CASSHYITGTGEEAFF.

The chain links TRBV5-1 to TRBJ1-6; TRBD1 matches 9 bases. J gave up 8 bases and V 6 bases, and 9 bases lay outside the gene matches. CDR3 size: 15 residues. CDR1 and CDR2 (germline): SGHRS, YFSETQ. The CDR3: CASTRTGDRDSPLHF. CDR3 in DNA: TGCGCCAGCACAAGGACAGGGGACAGGGATTCACCCCTCCACTTT.

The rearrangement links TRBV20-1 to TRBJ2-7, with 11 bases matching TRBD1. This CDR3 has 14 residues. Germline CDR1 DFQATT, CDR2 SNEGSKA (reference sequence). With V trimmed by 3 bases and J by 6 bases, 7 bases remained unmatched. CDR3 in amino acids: CSASPTGTGGEQYF. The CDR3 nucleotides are TGCAGTGCTAGCCCTACCGGGACAGGGGGCGAGCAGTACTTC.

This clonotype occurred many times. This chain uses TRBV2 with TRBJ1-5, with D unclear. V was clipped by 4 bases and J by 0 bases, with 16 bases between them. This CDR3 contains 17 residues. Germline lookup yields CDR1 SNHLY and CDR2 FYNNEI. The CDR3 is CASSALLGPYSNQPQHF. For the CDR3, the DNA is TGTGCCAGCAGTGCCCTACTCGGACCTTATAGCAATCAGCCCCAGCATTTT.

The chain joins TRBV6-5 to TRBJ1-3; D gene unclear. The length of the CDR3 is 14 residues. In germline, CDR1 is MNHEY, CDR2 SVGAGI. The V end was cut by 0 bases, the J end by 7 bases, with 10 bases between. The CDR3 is CASSYSRAGNTIYF. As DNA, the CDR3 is TGTGCCAGCAGTTACTCAAGAGCCGGGAACACCATATATTTT.

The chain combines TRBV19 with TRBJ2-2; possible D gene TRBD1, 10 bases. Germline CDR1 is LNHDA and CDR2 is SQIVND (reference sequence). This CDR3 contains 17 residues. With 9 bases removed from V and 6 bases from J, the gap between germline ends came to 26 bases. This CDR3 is CASRDRGFSGSPGELFF. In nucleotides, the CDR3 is TGTGCCAGCCGGGACAGGGGTTTTAGCGGGAGCCCCGGGGAGCTGTTTTTT.

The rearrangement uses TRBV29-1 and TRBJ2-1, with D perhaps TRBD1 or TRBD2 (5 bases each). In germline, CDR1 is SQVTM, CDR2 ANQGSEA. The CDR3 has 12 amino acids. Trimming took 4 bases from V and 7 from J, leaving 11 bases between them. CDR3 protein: CSVVRGDNEQFF. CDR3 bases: TGCAGCGTTGTTAGAGGGGATAATGAGCAGTTCTTC.

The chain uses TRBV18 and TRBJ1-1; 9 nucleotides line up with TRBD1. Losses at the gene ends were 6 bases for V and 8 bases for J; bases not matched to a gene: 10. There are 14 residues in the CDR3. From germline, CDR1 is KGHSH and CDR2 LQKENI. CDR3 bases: TGTGCCAGCTCTCTGGACAGGGGCGGGAGCGAAGCTTTCTTT. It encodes CASSLDRGGSEAFF.

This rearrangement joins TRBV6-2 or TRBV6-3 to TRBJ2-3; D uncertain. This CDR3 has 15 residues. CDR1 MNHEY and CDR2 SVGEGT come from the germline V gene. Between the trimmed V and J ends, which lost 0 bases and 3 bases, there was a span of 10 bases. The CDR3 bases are TGTGCCAGCAGTTACTCGAGTACTCCGACAGATACGCAGTATTTT. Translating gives CASSYSSTPTDTQYF.

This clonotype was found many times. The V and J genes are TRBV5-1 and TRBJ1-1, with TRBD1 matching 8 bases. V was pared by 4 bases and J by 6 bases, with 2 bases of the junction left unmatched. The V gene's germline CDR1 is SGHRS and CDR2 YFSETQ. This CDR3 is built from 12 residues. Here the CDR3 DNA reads TGCGCCAGCAGCCTACAGGGGGCTGAAGCTTTCTTT. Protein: CASSLQGAEAFF.

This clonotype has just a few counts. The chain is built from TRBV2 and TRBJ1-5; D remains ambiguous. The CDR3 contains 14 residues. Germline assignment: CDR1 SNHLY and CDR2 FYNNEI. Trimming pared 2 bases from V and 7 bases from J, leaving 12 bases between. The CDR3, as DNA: TGTGCCAGCAGTGAAACGGCCGTAGGGCAGCCCCAGCATTTT. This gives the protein CASSETAVGQPQHF.

CDR3 nucleotides: TGTGCCAGCAGACCCAGGAGATGGGGTGACTACGAGCAGTACTTC. It codes for CASRPRRWGDYEQYF. The V and J genes are TRBV27 and TRBJ2-7; no firm D call. Germline V CDR1 and CDR2: MNHEY, SMNVEV (reference sequence). The CDR3 covers 15 residues. V gave up 6 bases and J gave up 3 bases, with 18 bases separating them.

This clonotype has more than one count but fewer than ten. The CDR3: CAVRRTGMNTEAFF. In nucleotides, the CDR3 is TGTGCCGTCCGACGGACAGGGATGAACACTGAAGCTTTCTTT. This rearrangement joins TRBV10-3 to TRBJ1-1, with 8 bases that match TRBD1. V trimming: 11 bases; J trimming: 0 bases; junction bases outside the gene matches: 8. The CDR3 has 14 amino acids. Per germline, CDR1 ENHRY and CDR2 SYGVKD.

This chain's CDR3 is CASSLFQGNQPQHF. The CDR3 DNA reads TGTGCCAGCAGTTTGTTTCAGGGGAATCAGCCCCAGCATTTT. The chain links TRBV28 to TRBJ1-5; D is possibly TRBD1 (6 bases). The CDR3 is 14 residues long. Trimming took 3 bases from V and 4 from J, leaving 10 bases between them. Germline CDR1 and CDR2: MDHEN and SYDVKM.

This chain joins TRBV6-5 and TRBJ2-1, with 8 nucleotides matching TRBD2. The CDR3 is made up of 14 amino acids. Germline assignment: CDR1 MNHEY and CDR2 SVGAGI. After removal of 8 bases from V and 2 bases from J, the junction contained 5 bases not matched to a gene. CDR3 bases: TGTGCCAGCTGGCCAGCGGGAGCCTACAATGAGCAGTTCTTC. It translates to CASWPAGAYNEQFF.

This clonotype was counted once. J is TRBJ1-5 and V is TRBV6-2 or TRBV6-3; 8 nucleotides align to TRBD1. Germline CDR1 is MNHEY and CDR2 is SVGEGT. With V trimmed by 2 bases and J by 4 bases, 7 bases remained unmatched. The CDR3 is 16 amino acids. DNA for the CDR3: TGTGCCAGCAGTTACGCAGGGGGCGCGGGAAATCAGCCCCAGCATTTT. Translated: CASSYAGGAGNQPQHF.

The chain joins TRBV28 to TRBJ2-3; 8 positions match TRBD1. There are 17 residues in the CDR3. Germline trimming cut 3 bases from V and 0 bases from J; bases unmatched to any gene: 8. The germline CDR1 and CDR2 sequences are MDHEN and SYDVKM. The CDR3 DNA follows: TGTGCCAGCAGTTTGGTACAGGGGGTGCCTAGCACAGATACGCAGTATTTT. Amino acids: CASSLVQGVPSTDTQYF.

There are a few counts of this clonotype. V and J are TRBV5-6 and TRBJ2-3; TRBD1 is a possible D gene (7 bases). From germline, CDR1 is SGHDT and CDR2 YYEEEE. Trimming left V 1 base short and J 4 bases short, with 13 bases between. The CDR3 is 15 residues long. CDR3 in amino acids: CASSLRQGGPDTQYF. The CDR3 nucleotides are TGTGCCAGCAGCTTGCGACAGGGAGGACCAGATACGCAGTATTTT.

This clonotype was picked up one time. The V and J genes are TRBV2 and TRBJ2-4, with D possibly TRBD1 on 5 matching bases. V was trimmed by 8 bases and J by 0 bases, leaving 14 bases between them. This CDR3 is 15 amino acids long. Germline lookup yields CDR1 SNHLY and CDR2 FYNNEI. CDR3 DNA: TGTGCCAGCGTACAGGAAAAACTAGCCAAAAACATTCAGTACTTC. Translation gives CASVQEKLAKNIQYF.